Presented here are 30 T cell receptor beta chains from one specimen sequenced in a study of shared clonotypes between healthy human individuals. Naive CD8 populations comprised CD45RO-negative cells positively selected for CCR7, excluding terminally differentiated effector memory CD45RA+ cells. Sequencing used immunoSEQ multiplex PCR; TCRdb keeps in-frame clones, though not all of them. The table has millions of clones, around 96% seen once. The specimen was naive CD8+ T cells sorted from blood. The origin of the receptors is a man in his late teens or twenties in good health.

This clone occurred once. The CDR3 protein is CASSDGTPYYNEQFF. The CDR3 DNA follows: TGTGCCAGCAGTGACGGGACTCCGTATTACAATGAGCAGTTCTTC. The chain couples TRBV6-6 to TRBJ2-1; TRBD2 might be the D (6 bases). The CDR3 spans 15 residues. Trimming took 5 bases from V and 4 from J, leaving 15 bases between them. Germline V lookup: CDR1 MNHNY, CDR2 SVGAGI (reference sequence).

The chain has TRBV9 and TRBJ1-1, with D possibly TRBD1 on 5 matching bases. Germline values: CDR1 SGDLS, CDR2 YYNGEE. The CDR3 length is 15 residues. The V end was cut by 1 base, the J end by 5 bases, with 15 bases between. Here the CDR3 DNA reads TGTGCCAGCAGCGTACACCGGGACTGGGGGACTGAAGCTTTCTTT. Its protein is CASSVHRDWGTEAFF.

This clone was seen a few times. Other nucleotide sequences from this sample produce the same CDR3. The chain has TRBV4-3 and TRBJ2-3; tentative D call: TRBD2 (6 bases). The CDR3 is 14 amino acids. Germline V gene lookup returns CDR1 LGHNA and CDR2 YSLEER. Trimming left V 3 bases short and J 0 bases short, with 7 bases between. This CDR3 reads CASSQGGSTDTQYF. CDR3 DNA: TGCGCCAGCAGCCAGGGGGGTAGCACAGATACGCAGTATTTT.

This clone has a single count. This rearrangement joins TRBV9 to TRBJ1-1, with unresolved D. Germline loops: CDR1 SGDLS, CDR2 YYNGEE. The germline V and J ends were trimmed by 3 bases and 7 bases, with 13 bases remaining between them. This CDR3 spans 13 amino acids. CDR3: CASSEIDGGEAFF. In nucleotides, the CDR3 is TGTGCCAGCAGCGAGATAGACGGAGGTGAAGCTTTCTTT.

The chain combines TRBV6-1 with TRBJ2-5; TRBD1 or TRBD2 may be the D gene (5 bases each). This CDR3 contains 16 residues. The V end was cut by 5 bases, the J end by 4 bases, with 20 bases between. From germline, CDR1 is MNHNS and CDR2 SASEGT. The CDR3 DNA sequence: TGTGCCAGCAGTCAAGGGACCGCGTTAGCTGGAGAGACCCAGTACTTC. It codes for CASSQGTALAGETQYF.

CDR3 sequence (DNA): TGTGCCATCAGTGAGGCAGGGGAGGTCTCCTACGAGCAGTACTTC. It encodes CAISEAGEVSYEQYF. The chain has TRBV10-3 and TRBJ2-7; D assignment may be TRBD1 or TRBD2 (6 bases each). There are 15 residues in the CDR3. Trimming left V 2 bases short and J 0 bases short, with 11 bases between. The germline V gene has CDR1 ENHRY and CDR2 SYGVKD.

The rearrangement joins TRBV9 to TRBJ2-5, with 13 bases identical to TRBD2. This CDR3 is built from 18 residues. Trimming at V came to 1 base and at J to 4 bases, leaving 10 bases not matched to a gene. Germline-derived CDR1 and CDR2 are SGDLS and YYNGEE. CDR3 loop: CASSVTATSGGSVETQYF. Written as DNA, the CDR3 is TGTGCCAGCAGCGTAACGGCGACTAGCGGGGGGTCGGTAGAGACCCAGTACTTC.

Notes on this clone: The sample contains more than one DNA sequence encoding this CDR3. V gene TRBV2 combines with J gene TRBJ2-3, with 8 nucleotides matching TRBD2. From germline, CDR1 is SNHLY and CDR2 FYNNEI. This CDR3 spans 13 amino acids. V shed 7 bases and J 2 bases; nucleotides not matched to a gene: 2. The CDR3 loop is CASTGGDTDTQYF. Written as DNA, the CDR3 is TGTGCCAGCACGGGGGGGGACACAGATACGCAGTATTTT.

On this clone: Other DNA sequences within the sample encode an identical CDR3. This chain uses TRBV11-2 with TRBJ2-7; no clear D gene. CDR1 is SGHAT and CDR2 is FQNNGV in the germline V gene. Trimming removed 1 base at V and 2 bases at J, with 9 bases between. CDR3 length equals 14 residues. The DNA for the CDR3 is TGTGCCAGCAGCTTAGTCCCTTCGGCCTACGAGCAGTACTTC. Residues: CASSLVPSAYEQYF.

The CDR3 is CASSETSGSYDEQFF. The CDR3 coding sequence is TGTGCCAGCAGTGAAACTAGCGGGAGTTACGATGAGCAGTTCTTC. The chain carries TRBV6-4 and TRBJ2-1; 11 nucleotides align to TRBD2. This CDR3 is 15 amino acids long. With 3 bases clipped from V and 8 bases from J, the junction kept 6 bases outside the gene matches. The germline gives CDR1 MRHNA, CDR2 SNTAGT.

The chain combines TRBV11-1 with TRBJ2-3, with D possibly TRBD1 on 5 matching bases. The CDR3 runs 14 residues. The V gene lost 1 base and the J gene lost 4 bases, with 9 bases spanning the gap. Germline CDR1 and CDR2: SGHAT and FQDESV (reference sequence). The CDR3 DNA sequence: TGTGCCAGCAGCTTAGTAGGGGAAGCAGATACGCAGTATTTT. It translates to CASSLVGEADTQYF.

In DNA form, the CDR3 reads TGTGCCAGCAGCACCGGACGGAGCTCCTATAATTCACCCCTCCACTTT. Residues: CASSTGRSSYNSPLHF. The chain employs TRBV7-2 and TRBJ1-6, with D unresolved. Between the trimmed V and J ends, which lost 5 bases and 0 bases, there was a span of 11 bases. Germline values: CDR1 SGHTA, CDR2 FQGNSA. The CDR3 is made up of 16 amino acids.

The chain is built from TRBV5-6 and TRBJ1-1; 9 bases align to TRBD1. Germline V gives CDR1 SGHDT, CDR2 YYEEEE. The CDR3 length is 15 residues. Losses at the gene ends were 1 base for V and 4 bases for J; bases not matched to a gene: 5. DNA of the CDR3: TGTGCCAGCAGCTTGACAGGGGGCTTTGCCACTGAAGCTTTCTTT. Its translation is CASSLTGGFATEAFF.

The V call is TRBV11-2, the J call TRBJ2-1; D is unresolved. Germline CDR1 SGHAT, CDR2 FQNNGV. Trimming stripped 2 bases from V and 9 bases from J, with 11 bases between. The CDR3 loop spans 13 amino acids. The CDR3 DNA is TGTGCCAGCAGCTTATGGGGATTTACTGAGCAGTTCTTC. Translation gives CASSLWGFTEQFF.

The CDR3 DNA reads as TGTGCCAGCAGAGACGACAGTTACTACGAGCAGTACTTC. Protein product: CASRDDSYYEQYF. This chain uses TRBV2 with TRBJ2-7; possibly TRBD1 for D (5 bases). The CDR3 is 13 residues long. Between the trimmed V and J ends, which lost 6 bases and 3 bases, there was a span of 12 bases. Germline loops: CDR1 SNHLY, CDR2 FYNNEI.

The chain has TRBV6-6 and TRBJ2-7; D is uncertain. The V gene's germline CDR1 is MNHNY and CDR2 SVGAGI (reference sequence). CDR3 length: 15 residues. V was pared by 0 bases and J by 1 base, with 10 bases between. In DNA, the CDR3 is TGTGCCAGCAGTTACTCTCTTTCCGGGTCCTACGAGCAGTACTTC. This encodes CASSYSLSGSYEQYF.

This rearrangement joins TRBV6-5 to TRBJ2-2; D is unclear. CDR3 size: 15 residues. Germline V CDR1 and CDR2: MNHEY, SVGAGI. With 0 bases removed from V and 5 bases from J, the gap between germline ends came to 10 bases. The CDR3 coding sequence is TGTGCCAGCAGTTACTCGAAGGGTGGAACCGGGGAGCTGTTTTTT. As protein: CASSYSKGGTGELFF.

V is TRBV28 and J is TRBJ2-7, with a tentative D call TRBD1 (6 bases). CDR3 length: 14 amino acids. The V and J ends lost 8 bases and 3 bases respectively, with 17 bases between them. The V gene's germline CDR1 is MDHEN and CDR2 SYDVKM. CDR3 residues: CASQPQGWNYEQYF. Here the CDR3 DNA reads TGTGCCAGCCAGCCGCAGGGGTGGAACTACGAGCAGTACTTC.

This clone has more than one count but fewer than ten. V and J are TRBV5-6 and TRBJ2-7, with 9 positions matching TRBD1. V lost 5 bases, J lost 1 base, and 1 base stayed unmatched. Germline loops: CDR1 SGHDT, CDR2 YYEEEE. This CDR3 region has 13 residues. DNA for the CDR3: TGTGCCAGCAGGGGGACAGGGTCCTACGAGCAGTACTTC. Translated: CASRGTGSYEQYF.

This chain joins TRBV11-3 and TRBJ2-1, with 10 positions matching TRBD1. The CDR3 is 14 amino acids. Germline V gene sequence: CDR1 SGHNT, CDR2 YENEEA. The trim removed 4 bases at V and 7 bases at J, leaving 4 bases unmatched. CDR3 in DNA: TGTGCCAGCAGCTCACGGACAGGGGGAAATGAGCAGTTCTTC. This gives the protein CASSSRTGGNEQFF.

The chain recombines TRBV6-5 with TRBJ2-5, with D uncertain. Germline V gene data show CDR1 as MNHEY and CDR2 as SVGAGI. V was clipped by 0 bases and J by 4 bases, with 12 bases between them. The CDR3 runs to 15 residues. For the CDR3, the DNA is TGTGCCAGCAGTTACTCGCGTCTAGAAGGAGAGACCCAGTACTTC. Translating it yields CASSYSRLEGETQYF.

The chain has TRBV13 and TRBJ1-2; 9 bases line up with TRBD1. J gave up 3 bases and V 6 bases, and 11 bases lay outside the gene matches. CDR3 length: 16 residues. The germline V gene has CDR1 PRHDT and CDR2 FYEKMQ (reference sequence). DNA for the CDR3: TGTGCCAGCAGTTCGGGACAGGGACATAGGGACTATGGCTACACCTTC. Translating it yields CASSSGQGHRDYGYTF.

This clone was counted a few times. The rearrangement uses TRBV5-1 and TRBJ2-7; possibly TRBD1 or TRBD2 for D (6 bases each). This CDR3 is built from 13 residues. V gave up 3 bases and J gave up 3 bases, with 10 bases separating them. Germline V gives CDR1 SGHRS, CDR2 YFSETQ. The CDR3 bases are TGCGCCAGCAGCTGGGGGGACAACTACGAGCAGTACTTC. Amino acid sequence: CASSWGDNYEQYF.

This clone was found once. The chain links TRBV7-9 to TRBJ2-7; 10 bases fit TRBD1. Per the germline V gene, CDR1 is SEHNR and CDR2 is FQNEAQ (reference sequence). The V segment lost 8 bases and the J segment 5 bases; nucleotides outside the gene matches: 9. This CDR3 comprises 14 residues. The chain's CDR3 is CASGSGTGVDEQYF. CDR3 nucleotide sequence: TGTGCCAGCGGCTCCGGGACAGGGGTTGACGAGCAGTACTTC. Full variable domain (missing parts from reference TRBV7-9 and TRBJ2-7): DTGVSQNPRHKITKRGQNVTFRCDPISEHNRLYWYRQTLGQGPEFLTYFQNEAQLEKSRLLSDRFSAERPKGSFSTLEIQRTEQGDSAMYLCASGSGTGVDEQYFGPGTRLTVT.

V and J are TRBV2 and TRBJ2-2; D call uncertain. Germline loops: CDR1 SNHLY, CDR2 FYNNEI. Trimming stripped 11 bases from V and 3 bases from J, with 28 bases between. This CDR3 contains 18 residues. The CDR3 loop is CAHSSREAGRADTGELFF. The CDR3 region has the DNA TGTGCCCACAGCAGCAGAGAGGCCGGCCGGGCGGACACCGGGGAGCTGTTTTTT.

CDR3 sequence reads: CASSQEDGSSYNEQFF. In DNA, the CDR3 is TGTGCCAGCAGCCAAGAAGACGGGAGCTCCTACAATGAGCAGTTCTTC. The chain couples TRBV14 to TRBJ2-1; a weak D match, TRBD2 (6 bases). The germline V gene has CDR1 SGHDN and CDR2 FVKESK. The CDR3 consists of 16 residues. V was clipped by 0 bases and J by 0 bases, with 9 bases between them.

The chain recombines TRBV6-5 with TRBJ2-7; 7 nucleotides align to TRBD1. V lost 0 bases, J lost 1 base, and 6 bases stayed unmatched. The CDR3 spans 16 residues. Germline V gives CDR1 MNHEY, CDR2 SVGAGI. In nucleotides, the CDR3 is TGTGCCAGCAGTTACTCGATCGGGACAGAGTCCTACGAGCAGTACTTC. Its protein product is CASSYSIGTESYEQYF.

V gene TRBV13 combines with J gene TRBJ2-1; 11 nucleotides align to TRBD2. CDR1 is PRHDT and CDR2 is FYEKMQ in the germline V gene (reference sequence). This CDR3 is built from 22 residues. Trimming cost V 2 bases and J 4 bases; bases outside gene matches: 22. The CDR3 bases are TGTGCCAGCAGCTTATTCTCATGGCCCGGGACTAGCGGTGGGGTAGGGTACAATGAGCAGTTCTTC. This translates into CASSLFSWPGTSGGVGYNEQFF.

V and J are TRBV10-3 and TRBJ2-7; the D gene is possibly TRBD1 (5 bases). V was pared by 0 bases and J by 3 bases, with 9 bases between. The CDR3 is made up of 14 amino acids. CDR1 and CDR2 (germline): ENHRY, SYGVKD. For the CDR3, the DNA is TGTGCCATCAGTGAGTCGAACCAGGGCTACGAGCAGTACTTC. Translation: CAISESNQGYEQYF.

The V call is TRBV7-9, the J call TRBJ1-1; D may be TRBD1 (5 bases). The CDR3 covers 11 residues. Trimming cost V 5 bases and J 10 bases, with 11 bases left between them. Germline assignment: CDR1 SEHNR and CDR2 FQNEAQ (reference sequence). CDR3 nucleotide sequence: TGTGCCAGCAGCCCTTCGGGGGTAGCTTTCTTT. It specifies CASSPSGVAFF.